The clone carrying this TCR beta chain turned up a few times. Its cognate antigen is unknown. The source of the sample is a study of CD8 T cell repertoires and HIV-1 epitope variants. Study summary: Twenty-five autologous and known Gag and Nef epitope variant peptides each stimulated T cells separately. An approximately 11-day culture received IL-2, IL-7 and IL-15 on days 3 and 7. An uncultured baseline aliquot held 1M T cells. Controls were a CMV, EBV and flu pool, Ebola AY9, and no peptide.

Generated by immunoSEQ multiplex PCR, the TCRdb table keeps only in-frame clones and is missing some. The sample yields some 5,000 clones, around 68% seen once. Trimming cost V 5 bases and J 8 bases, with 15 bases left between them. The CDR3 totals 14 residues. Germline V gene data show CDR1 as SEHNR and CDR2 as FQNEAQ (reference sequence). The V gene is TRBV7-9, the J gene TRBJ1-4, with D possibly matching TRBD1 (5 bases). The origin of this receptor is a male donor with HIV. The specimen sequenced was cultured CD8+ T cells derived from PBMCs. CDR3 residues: CASSPPAGDEKLFF. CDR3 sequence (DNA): TGTGCCAGCAGCCCCCCCGCGGGGGACGAAAAACTGTTTTTT.